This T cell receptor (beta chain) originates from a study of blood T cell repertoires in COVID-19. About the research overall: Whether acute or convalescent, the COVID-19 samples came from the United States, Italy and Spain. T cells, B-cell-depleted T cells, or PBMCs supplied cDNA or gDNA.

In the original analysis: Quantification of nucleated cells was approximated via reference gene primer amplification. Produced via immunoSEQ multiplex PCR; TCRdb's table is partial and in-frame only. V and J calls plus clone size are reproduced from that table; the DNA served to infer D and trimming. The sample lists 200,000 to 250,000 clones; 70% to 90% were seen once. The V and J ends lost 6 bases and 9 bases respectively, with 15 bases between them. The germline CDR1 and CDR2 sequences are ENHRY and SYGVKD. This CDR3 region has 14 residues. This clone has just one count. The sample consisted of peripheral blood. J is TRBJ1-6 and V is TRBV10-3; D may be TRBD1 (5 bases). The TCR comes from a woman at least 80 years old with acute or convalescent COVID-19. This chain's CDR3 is CAIRGGNQGSPLHF. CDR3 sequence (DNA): TGTGCCATCAGGGGGGGGAATCAAGGTTCACCCCTCCACTTT.